These 26 T cell receptor beta chains originate from one sample sequenced in a study of identical twins. Via MiXCR, TCRdb re-called the 5' RACE reads, giving one row per CDR3 protein. The table has about 190,000 distinct CDR3 sequences, about 15% seen once. This same sample was also taken into another study, of T cells expressing NK-cell markers.

Sample: CD8+ T cells sorted from blood. Receptors were obtained from a woman between 18 and 29 years old in good health.

This clonotype was detected many times. V is TRBV12-3 or TRBV12-4 and J is TRBJ1-1, with 8 bases fitting TRBD1. The CDR3 runs 14 residues. Trimming took 4 bases from V and 0 from J; bases not matched to a gene: 1. As DNA, the CDR3 is TGTGCCAGCAGTTCAGGGGGCCTGAACACTGAAGCTTTCTTT. Translating it yields CASSSGGLNTEAFF.

This clonotype was counted only a few times. This rearrangement joins TRBV5-1 to TRBJ2-1; 8 bases are shared with TRBD2. Trimming at V came to 5 bases and at J to 4 bases, leaving 11 bases not matched to a gene. Germline CDR1 and CDR2: SGHRS and YFSETQ. This CDR3 spans 16 amino acids. CDR3 loop: CASRVHLGRAYNEQFF. The CDR3 DNA reads TGCGCCAGCAGGGTCCACCTCGGGAGGGCGTACAATGAGCAGTTCTTC.

V gene TRBV7-6 combines with J gene TRBJ1-6; D may be TRBD1 (6 bases). V lost 5 bases and J lost 8, with 19 bases in between. This CDR3 region has 16 residues. Per the germline V gene, CDR1 is SGHVS and CDR2 is FNYEAQ. The CDR3 is CASSLWTVGKDSPLHF. In DNA form, the CDR3 reads TGTGCCAGCAGCCTTTGGACAGTGGGGAAGGATTCACCCCTCCACTTT.

The V call is TRBV5-6, the J call TRBJ2-1; TRBD2 agrees at 7 bases. The CDR3 has 13 amino acids. V trimming: 4 bases; J trimming: 9 bases; junction bases outside the gene matches: 7. CDR1 SGHDT and CDR2 YYEEEE come from the germline V gene. The CDR3 nucleotides read TGTGCCAGCAGCGGAGGGGAGGGCGGTGAGCAGTTCTTC. As protein: CASSGGEGGEQFF.

The rearrangement uses TRBV3-1 and TRBJ2-1; no definite D call. Trimming pared 7 bases from V and 6 bases from J, leaving 25 bases between. CDR1 and CDR2 (germline): LGHDT, YNNKEL (reference sequence). The CDR3 sequence is 17 residues long. The CDR3 is CASTKQYSWTNGNEQFF. The CDR3 nucleotides are TGTGCCAGCACCAAGCAGTACTCTTGGACCAACGGCAATGAGCAGTTCTTC.

This chain links TRBV9 with TRBJ2-5; TRBD2 matches at 7 bases. Germline V lookup: CDR1 SGDLS, CDR2 YYNGEE. V trimming: 5 bases; J trimming: 3 bases; junction bases outside the gene matches: 19. The CDR3 is 18 amino acids. In nucleotides, the CDR3 is TGTGCCAGCAGAGCGCGACTAGGCGGGGGACTTAAGGAAGAGACCCAGTACTTC. This codes for CASRARLGGGLKEETQYF.

Only a few counts were recorded for this clonotype. The gene calls are TRBV7-9 and TRBJ2-1; D gene uncertain. The CDR3 runs to 17 residues. Between the trimmed V and J ends, which lost 5 bases and 4 bases, there was a span of 21 bases. Germline V gives CDR1 SEHNR, CDR2 FQNEAQ (reference sequence). Here the CDR3 reads CASSDPVEARKYNEQFF. The DNA for the CDR3 is TGTGCCAGCAGCGACCCCGTTGAAGCGAGAAAGTACAATGAGCAGTTCTTC.

The chain is built from TRBV5-1 and TRBJ2-1, with D perhaps matching TRBD2 (6 bases). CDR1 and CDR2 from the germline V gene are SGHRS and YFSETQ. The CDR3 covers 16 residues. V was cut by 3 bases and J by 0 bases, with 13 bases left in between. The CDR3, as DNA: TGCGCCAGCAGCTCCTTGGACGGGAGCTCCTACAATGAGCAGTTCTTC. This codes for CASSSLDGSSYNEQFF.

In its sample, this clonotype was seen a few times. The V and J genes are TRBV12-3 or TRBV12-4 and TRBJ2-1; tentative D call: TRBD2 (6 bases). The V and J ends lost 6 bases and 2 bases respectively, with 17 bases between them. The CDR3 contains 16 residues. CDR3 in amino acids: CASSSRDSRTYNEQFF. The CDR3 bases are TGTGCCAGCAGCTCTCGGGACTCCCGAACCTACAATGAGCAGTTCTTC.

This clonotype showed up just once. The J gene is TRBJ2-7, the V gene TRBV27; 7 bases agree with TRBD2. This CDR3 has 14 amino acids. Losses at the gene ends were 4 bases for V and 2 bases for J; bases not matched to a gene: 5. Per germline, CDR1 MNHEY and CDR2 SMNVEV (reference sequence). CDR3 protein: CASSYASGTYEQYF. CDR3 sequence (DNA): TGTGCCAGCAGTTATGCTAGCGGAACCTACGAGCAGTACTTC.

This clonotype has a handful of counts. The rearrangement joins TRBV12-3 or TRBV12-4 to TRBJ1-1, with D possibly being TRBD1 (6 bases). Trimming pared 8 bases from V and 5 bases from J, leaving 18 bases between. The CDR3 is 14 amino acids. This CDR3 is CASRPGGRGTEAFF. The CDR3 DNA sequence: TGTGCCAGCCGCCCCGGGGGGCGAGGTACTGAAGCTTTCTTT.

This clonotype was counted only a few times. V is TRBV6-1 and J is TRBJ2-7; D may be TRBD2 (5 bases). Germline-derived CDR1 and CDR2 are MNHNS and SASEGT. V lost 8 bases and J lost 3, with 14 bases in between. The CDR3 length is 13 residues. CDR3 bases: TGTGCCAGCCTCGGGGTCCTATTCTACGAGCAGTACTTC. Protein: CASLGVLFYEQYF.

This chain connects TRBV7-2 to TRBJ2-2; D not certain. The CDR3 is 8 amino acids. Germline lookup yields CDR1 SGHTA and CDR2 FQGNSA. The ends were cut back, 11 bases at V and 13 bases at J, with 8 bases in the middle. For the CDR3, the DNA is TGTGCCTGGGGTGGGCTGTTTTTT. As protein: CAWGGLFF. The whole variable domain, filled in from reference TRBV7-2 and TRBJ2-2, reads GAGVSQSPSNKVTEKGKDVELRCDPISGHTALYWYRQSLGQGLEFLIYFQGNSAPDKSGLPSDRFSAERTGGSVSTLTIQRTQQEDSAVYLCAWGGLFFGEGSRLTVL.

The rearrangement joins TRBV9 to TRBJ2-6, with 9 bases fitting TRBD1. The germline V gene has CDR1 SGDLS and CDR2 YYNGEE. The CDR3 loop spans 18 amino acids. J gave up 1 base and V 5 bases, and 10 bases lay outside the gene matches. In DNA, the CDR3 is TGTGCCAGCAGAGACGGGACAGGGCTCAGTTCTGGGGCCAACGTCCTGACTTTC. The encoded protein is CASRDGTGLSSGANVLTF.

This clonotype has only a few counts. This chain links TRBV6-1 with TRBJ2-1; D possibly corresponds to TRBD2 (6 bases). The CDR3 spans 18 residues. The V and J ends lost 6 bases and 4 bases respectively, with 25 bases between them. The germline V gene encodes CDR1 MNHNS and CDR2 SASEGT. The CDR3: CASRSGDPGLQGYNEQFF. CDR3 coding DNA: TGTGCCAGCAGGTCAGGTGACCCGGGACTTCAAGGGTACAATGAGCAGTTCTTC.

In its sample, this clonotype was seen a few times. The chain carries TRBV5-5 and TRBJ1-1; D is undetermined. Trimming took off 2 bases at V and 7 bases at J, with 9 bases between the two ends. The CDR3 length is 12 residues. Germline values: CDR1 SGHKS, CDR2 YYEKEE (reference sequence). This chain's CDR3 is CASSFMAYEAFF. DNA of the CDR3: TGTGCCAGCAGCTTTATGGCGTATGAAGCTTTCTTT.

The chain is built from TRBV20-1 and TRBJ2-1, with 9 bases aligning to TRBD1. The CDR3 is made up of 15 amino acids. The trim removed 5 bases at V and 4 bases at J, leaving 9 bases unmatched. The germline V gene encodes CDR1 DFQATT and CDR2 SNEGSKA (reference sequence). The CDR3 region has the DNA TGCAGTGCTTGGCCCCGGGACAGGGCTTACAATGAGCAGTTCTTC. Its translation is CSAWPRDRAYNEQFF.

The genes are TRBV20-1 and TRBJ1-1; no definite D call. V was clipped by 2 bases and J by 4 bases, with 11 bases between them. This CDR3 comprises 13 residues. CDR1 is DFQATT and CDR2 is SNEGSKA in the germline V gene (reference sequence). CDR3 sequence reads: CSARSGYGTEAFF. In DNA form, the CDR3 reads TGCAGTGCTAGATCGGGGTACGGCACTGAAGCTTTCTTT.

This clonotype was counted only a few times. At one end the junction does not follow the germline gene, possibly because of a read error. The rearrangement uses TRBV13 and TRBJ2-5, with TRBD1 identical over 7 bases. The CDR3 runs 14 residues. CDR1 PRHDT and CDR2 FYEKMQ come from the germline V gene (reference sequence). This CDR3 reads CATSPRTGQETQYF. The DNA of the CDR3 is TGTGCCACCAGCCCCCGGACAGGCCAAGAGACCCAGTACTTC.

The rearrangement uses TRBV11-1 and TRBJ2-6; 11 bases are shared with TRBD1. Germline lookup yields CDR1 SGHAT and CDR2 FQDESV (reference sequence). Trimming at V came to 3 bases and at J to 1 base, leaving 8 bases not matched to a gene. This CDR3 spans 19 amino acids. In DNA form, the CDR3 reads TGTGCCAGCAGCTTTTCCCGAGGACAGGGGGCTTCTGGGGCCAACGTCCTGACTTTC. Its translation: CASSFSRGQGASGANVLTF.

This clonotype was counted a few times. V and J are TRBV7-9 and TRBJ1-4; D gene ambiguous. Germline-derived CDR1 and CDR2 are SEHNR and FQNEAQ (reference sequence). V was cut by 2 bases and J by 0 bases, with 7 bases left in between. This CDR3 is 15 amino acids long. CDR3 residues: CASSLLWATNEKLFF. In nucleotides, the CDR3 is TGTGCCAGCAGCTTATTATGGGCAACTAATGAAAAACTGTTTTTT.

This clonotype has a count of ten or more. This chain links TRBV12-3 or TRBV12-4 with TRBJ2-1; D remains ambiguous. V lost 5 bases and J lost 6, with 5 bases in between. This CDR3 contains 11 residues. Written as DNA, the CDR3 is TGTGCCAGCAGTCCTAGCAATGAGCAGTTCTTC. It yields the protein CASSPSNEQFF.

This clonotype showed up just a few times. This chain uses TRBV6-2 or TRBV6-3 with TRBJ2-2, with D possibly TRBD2 on 6 matching bases. The CDR3 covers 14 residues. The germline gives CDR1 MNHEY, CDR2 SVGEGT. Trimming left V 11 bases short and J 6 bases short, with 19 bases between. The CDR3 region is CAGRRLVGPGELFF. The CDR3 DNA reads as TGTGCCGGGAGACGACTAGTTGGTCCCGGGGAGCTGTTTTTT.

This clonotype has just a few counts. The V and J genes are TRBV7-2 and TRBJ2-1; tentative D call: TRBD1 (6 bases). The ends were cut back, 5 bases at V and 5 bases at J, with 16 bases in the middle. In germline, CDR1 is SGHTA, CDR2 FQGNSA. This CDR3 is 15 amino acids long. The CDR3 sequence: CASSNDRWLDNEQFF. DNA of the CDR3: TGTGCCAGCAGCAACGACAGGTGGCTTGACAATGAGCAGTTCTTC.

The chain uses TRBV27 and TRBJ2-7; no clear D. Trimming took 3 bases from V and 2 from J, leaving 8 bases between them. The CDR3 spans 13 residues. The germline CDR1 and CDR2 sequences are MNHEY and SMNVEV (reference sequence). CDR3 bases: TGTGCCAGCAGTTTCGCAGAAACCTACGAGCAGTACTTC. As protein: CASSFAETYEQYF.

The chain is built from TRBV3-1 and TRBJ2-1; 10 bases match TRBD2. The CDR3 runs 17 residues. Germline V CDR1 and CDR2: LGHDT, YNNKEL (reference sequence). Trimming cost V 0 bases and J 4 bases; bases outside gene matches: 6. CDR3 in DNA: TGTGCCAGCAGCCAAGAAAGGGGGACTAGCGCATACAATGAGCAGTTCTTC. Amino acid sequence: CASSQERGTSAYNEQFF.